This TCR beta chain comes out of a study of T cell responses to AZD1222 COVID-19 vaccine. Germline loops: CDR1 MNHNY, CDR2 SVGAGI (reference sequence). V shed 11 bases and J shed 1 base, with 8 bases lying between them. The CDR3 length is 11 residues. Libraries were prepared by immunoSEQ multiplex PCR; TCRdb keeps only in-frame clonotypes and omits some of them. The table records 95,000 to 120,000 clones, over 85% of them present only once. The starting material was peripheral blood, obtained on day 0 of MenACWY control vaccination. The rearrangement links TRBV6-6 to TRBJ1-1; D is unclear. The sequence was collected from an adult in good health. The CDR3 sequence: CAVTENTEAFF. The DNA for the CDR3 is TGTGCCGTCACAGAGAACACTGAAGCTTTCTTT.